This TCR beta chain is drawn from a study of cytomegalovirus exposure and HLA in healthy donors (dated 2017 in TCRdb). Context from the whole study: An earlier analysis of 550 to 700 of the donors reported 250 to 350 Gb of sequence data and roughly 100 million unique TCR beta sequences from about 200 million T cells. Roughly 290 gigabases of sequencing data and approximately 91 million unique TCR sequences made up an early release that covered approximately 650 HLA-typed donors. Of the roughly 410 genotyped donors, 65% to 90% were placed in the genetic ancestry cluster associated with self-reported Caucasian donors. The study was designed to test whether signatures of past pathogen exposure could be identified by cataloging public T cell receptors. The study used immunosequencing to profile the T cell repertoires of approximately 630 subjects and linked those repertoires to cytomegalovirus serostatus. In addition to the first cohort of approximately 670 subjects, a separate validation cohort of 120 different subjects was used. High-throughput TCR immunosequencing, statistical association of individual TCRs with disease status, and machine learning were combined to predict cytomegalovirus infection status. A later analysis re-examined previously published TCR beta repertoires from about 700 donors and added high-resolution HLA genotyping to investigate patterns of TCR occurrence. The later analysis used no new phenotypic data to find candidate immune exposures, relying instead on TCR beta sequences and their occurrence across donors. An earlier analysis of about 600 of the donors used high-throughput TCR beta sequencing to judge whether each TCR beta V gene segment behaved as functional or pseudogenic. Donor age, sex, ethnicity and CMV serostatus were collected together with the repertoire data. A later genetic analysis used genome-wide SNP genotypes for about 65% of the roughly 700 donors, treating that subset as a discovery cohort. All discovery cohort repertoires had been generated using a single sequencing platform. HLA typing covered class I and class II loci at four-digit resolution. Typing coverage varied by locus: about 620-630 donors for A, B, C, DRB1 and DQB1; approximately 500 for DQA1; 606 for DPA1; 400 to 480 for DPB1. Because of strong linkage in the cohort, 5 or 6 DR-DQ haplotypes were treated as single units for association and clustering. Among about 400 genotyped donors of the cohort, an average of roughly 230,000 unique TCR beta nucleotide sequences was sequenced per donor, of which 15% to 20% were non-productive. The research as a whole found: The study gave a list of roughly 150 TCR beta chains associated with cytomegalovirus. In an earlier analysis of around 600 of the donors, most TCR beta V segments were observed in productive rearrangements about 90% or about 30% of the time, broadly matching IMGT annotations. Roughly 15 rarely observed V segments, including chromosome 9 orphons, were excluded from the earlier analysis of approximately 500 of the donors because counts were too low. Linkage disequilibrium might explain the correlated functional status among segregating V segments, but an unknown experimental factor could not be ruled out. In vitro tests confirmed that a few of the cytomegalovirus-associated TCR beta chains recognize cytomegalovirus antigens. Most CMV-associated TCR beta chains appeared to be HLA-restricted in a later analysis, and the HLA associations seemed to be driven largely by CMV exposure. In a later analysis, HLA-associated TCR beta chains showed more clonal expansion and lower generation probabilities than non-associated chains that were equally common. A group of highly shared sequence variants was considered likely to be a technical artifact of the sequencing pipeline. Some IMGT-functional V segments, including TRBV6-2 and TRBV6-3, could not be told apart with the 87-base-pair reads, so those segments were excluded. Compared with the approximately 670-donor mean, donors in an Asian-associated ancestry cluster had fewer N-insertions in productive TCRs, according to a later genetic analysis. Across donors, most TCR sequences were observed very rarely, whereas some public TCRs were present in many individuals. V-gene and J-gene trimming of TCR beta chains was associated with a missense DCLRE1C variant in a later genetic analysis, and the association was replicated in an independent cohort. When HLA alleles, especially DR and DQ, strongly co-occurred, attributing TCR associations to individual alleles was difficult. Specific HLA alleles were associated with 16,951 TCR beta sequences at a false discovery rate of 0.05 in a later analysis. Cytomegalovirus status was reported to be diagnosed by the classifier with high specificity and sensitivity in both the original and validation cohorts. In a later analysis, several top co-occurrence clusters were reported to appear linked to parvovirus B19, influenza, CMV and Epstein-Barr virus. A further reported finding was that TCR beta sequences accurately predicted the HLA-A and HLA-B alleles for most subjects in the first cohort. This cohort had only TCR beta chains sequenced, and the lack of alpha or paired-chain data limited which features could be detected. Sequencing depth was assumed to be roughly uniform across donors in the presence/absence analyses, though that assumption may not hold. Because HLA typing was unavailable for some donors at each locus, only the typed subset was used in association tests. The only immune exposure information available for the cohort was CMV serostatus. According to a later analysis, TCR association rates differed among HLA loci, with DRB1 alleles showing the most associated TCRs and HLA-C alleles showing the fewest. It was suggested by the authors that the approach could potentially be generalized to other disease states and immunological phenotypes.

Details on this clone: The target of this receptor is not known. The sample holds no much larger clone one base away, and base qualities are not on file.

The cohort comprised around 690 healthy bone marrow donors. Cohort members were all nominally healthy when sampled, although unrecorded immune exposures were likely present. The donor was CMV seronegative and was included in the group of over 300 seronegative cohort members. Every donor gave a peripheral blood sample, and the peripheral blood mononuclear cells from that sample were used for TCR beta sequencing. Genomic DNA extraction from the blood cell samples was performed with the Qiagen DNeasy Blood Extraction Kit. For CDR1 and CDR2, the germline V gene (reference sequence) lists LNHDA and SQIVND. Taken from cysteine to phenylalanine, the CDR3 has 16 residues. The retained sequence is limited to the CDR3, 48 bases, with the frame set at the first base. Clipping removes 4 bases from V and 9 bases from J, with 9 as the unmatched junction base count. Libraries were constructed by the immunoSEQ multiplex PCR assay. The multiplex PCR relied on a mix of 60 forward primers for TCR Vbeta segments and 13 reverse primers for TCR Jbeta segments. Amplification of the CDR3 region of rearranged TCR beta genes was performed with a multiplex PCR assay on genomic DNA. The Illumina HiSeq System was used to sequence the amplified TCR beta libraries as 87-base-pair reads. The study's processing was this. A later analysis counted approximately 76 million unique TCR beta chains across the 600 to 850 repertoires, and 10 million to 11 million of these chains were shared by at least two donors. To remove PCR and sequencing errors, raw reads were error-corrected and collapsed into unique sequences using a nearest-neighbor algorithm that merged closely related sequences. Alignment of CDR3 sequences to IMGT reference sequences was used to assign V, D and J gene segments. For a sequence to be retained, a match of at least six nucleotides was required to both a V gene segment and a J gene segment. Rearrangements were called productive when the CDR3 lacked stop codons and stayed in frame with V and J; all others were non-productive. Following IMGT convention, CDR3 was defined as the stretch from the second conserved V-encoded cysteine to the conserved J-encoded phenylalanine. The earlier analysis of about 560 of the donors excluded any sequence lacking an unambiguous match to a single V gene segment. In an earlier analysis of about 590 of the donors, a V segment was called functional when productive rearrangements were above 56.7%, and segregating when the standard deviation between donors exceeded 5%. To diagnose cytomegalovirus status from the catalog of TCR beta chain sequences, a statistical classification framework was built. A later analysis assigned V and J genes by comparing TCR nucleotide sequences with IMGT/GENE-DB human TR gene sequences. In a later analysis, CDR3 sequences and most-parsimonious VDJ recombination scenarios were assigned using the TCRdist pipeline. In a later analysis, every TCR beta chain was defined by the combination of its CDR3 amino acid sequence and its V-gene family, and reads without a unique V-gene family were dropped. As a way to deal with suspected cross-contamination and a sequencing artifact, a later analysis dropped 450 to 700 nucleotide sequences that were highly shared and had low generation probability. In a later analysis, a clonal expansion index was calculated for each public chain from normalized within-repertoire ranks of inferred template counts. In a later analysis, generation probabilities were computed using a VDJ recombination model fitted to out-of-frame rearrangements, and the results were checked against IGoR. In a later analysis, hypergeometric tests were used to score TCR-TCR, TCR-HLA and TCR-CMV co-occurrence, with a repertoire-size bias correction applied to TCR pairs. To estimate false discovery rates, a later analysis permuted the HLA or CMV assignments 20 times. In a later analysis, co-occurring TCRs were grouped using DBSCAN, and TCRdist sequence similarity was added for clustering within HLA-allele-positive subsets. Repertoires with fewer than 30,000 or more than 120,000 public chains, plus five repertoires with anomalous nucleotide sharing, were excluded from co-occurrence clustering. TCRdb re-hosts the immuneACCESS table, in-frame sequences only. Its copies lack some clones; in the studies checked, an unresolved V gene accounts for under half of them, and the cause for the rest is not known. Clone size and the V and J calls come from that table; the DNA yielded D and trimming. The sample profile shows over 200,000 clones; around 73% of them were found once. Approximately 3.8% of the sample is taken by the ten largest.

The receptor comes from a male donor in good health and CMV-seronegative. The V and J genes are TRBV19 and TRBJ2-1; TRBD2 aligns with 13 central bases. Sequencing used PBMCs. The base sequence is TGTGCCAGTAGTAAAACTAGCGGGAGGGCCGGTCCTGAGCAGTTCTTC. Translated, it gives CASSKTSGRAGPEQFF.